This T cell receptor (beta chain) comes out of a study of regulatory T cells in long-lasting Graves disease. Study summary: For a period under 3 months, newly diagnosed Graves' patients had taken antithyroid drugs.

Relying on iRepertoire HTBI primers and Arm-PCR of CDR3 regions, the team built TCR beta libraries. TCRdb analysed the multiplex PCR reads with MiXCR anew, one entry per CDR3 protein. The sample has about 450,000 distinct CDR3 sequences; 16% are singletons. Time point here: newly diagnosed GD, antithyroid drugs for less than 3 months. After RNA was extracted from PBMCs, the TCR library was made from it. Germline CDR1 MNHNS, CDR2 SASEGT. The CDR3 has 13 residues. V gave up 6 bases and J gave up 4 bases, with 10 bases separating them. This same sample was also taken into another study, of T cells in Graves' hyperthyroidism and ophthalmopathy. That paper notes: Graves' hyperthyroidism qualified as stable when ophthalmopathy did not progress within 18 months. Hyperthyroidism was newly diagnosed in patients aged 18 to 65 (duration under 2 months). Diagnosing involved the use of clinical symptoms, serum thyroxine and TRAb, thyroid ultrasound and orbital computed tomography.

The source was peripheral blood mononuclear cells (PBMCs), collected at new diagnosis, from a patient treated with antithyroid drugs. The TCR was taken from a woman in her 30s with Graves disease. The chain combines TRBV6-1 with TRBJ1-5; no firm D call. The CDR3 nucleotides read TGTGCCAGCAGGTCAACGGGGAATCAGCCCCAGCATTTT. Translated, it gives CASRSTGNQPQHF.